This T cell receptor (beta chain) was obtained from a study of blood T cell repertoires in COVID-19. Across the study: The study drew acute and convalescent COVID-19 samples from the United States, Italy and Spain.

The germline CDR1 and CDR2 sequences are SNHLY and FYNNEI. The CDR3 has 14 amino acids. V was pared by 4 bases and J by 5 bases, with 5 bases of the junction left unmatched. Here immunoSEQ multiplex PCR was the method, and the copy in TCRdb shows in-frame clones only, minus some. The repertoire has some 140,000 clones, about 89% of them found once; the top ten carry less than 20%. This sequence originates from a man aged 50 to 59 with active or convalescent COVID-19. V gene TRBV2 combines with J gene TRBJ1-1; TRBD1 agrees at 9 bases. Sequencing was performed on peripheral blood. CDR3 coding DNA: TGTGCCAGCAGTGGGGACAGGGTTCTGACTGAAGCTTTCTTT. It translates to CASSGDRVLTEAFF.